This TCR beta chain was sequenced in a study of OX40 agonist ivuxolimab in advanced cancers. Across the study: Among those treated, three patients had partial responses, one with hepatocellular carcinoma and two with cutaneous melanoma. Study results and caveats: Those patients achieving a partial response at 0.1-3.0 mg/kg showed among the lowest clonal expansion. Fewer expanded clones were found on average in CD4+ than in CD8+ T cells.

Germline V lookup: CDR1 LGHNA, CDR2 YSLEER. Trimming cost V 3 bases and J 3 bases, with 12 bases left between them. The CDR3 length is 14 residues. Of note for this clone: The antigen remains undetermined.

Sampling times: baseline, cycle 4 day 1, cycle 7 day 1. Using immunoSEQ multiplex PCR, the repertoire was profiled, and TCRdb retains in-frame clones only, with some absent. The sample holds around 60,000 clones, over 75% seen once. The sample was CD4+ or CD8+ T cells sorted from blood, taken in a trial of the OX40 agonist ivuxolimab. This sequence originates from an adult with an advanced solid tumor such as melanoma, head and neck, liver or kidney cancer. The chain uses TRBV4-3 and TRBJ2-7; D possibly matches TRBD1 or TRBD2 (5 bases each). CDR3 loop: CASSHVAGSYEQYF. The CDR3 DNA follows: TGCGCCAGCAGCCACGTTGCAGGGAGCTACGAGCAGTACTTC.